This T cell receptor (beta chain) was retrieved from a study of human T cells and chemical hapten exposure (dated by TCRdb to the early 2020s). Context from the whole study: For sensitization, 2% DPC in acetone was applied to a 2 cm by 2 cm area of upper inner arm skin. Patients additionally received weekly therapeutic DPC doses to the scalp throughout the roughly 24-week study period. Patch tests used Finn chambers with 0.01% DPC on the upper back, scored after 6 days by International Contact Dermatitis Research Group standards. The patient cohort, mostly female, included alopecia areata with under or over 50% scalp involvement, alopecia totalis and alopecia universalis. Libraries were pooled for sequencing, and per-sample TCR yields varied mainly because of small differences in library volumes within the pool. In alopecia patients, the study followed how the peripheral blood TCR repertoire changed in vivo over primary and secondary sensitization to diphenylcyclopropenone (DPC), a hapten. Blood samples were taken from patients before sensitization (week 0) and then at 2, 6 and about 24 weeks after DPC sensitization. Roughly 30 alopecia patients provided blood for TCR sequencing at one to four time points (pre-sensitization, 2, 6 and 24 weeks). Study-level results and caveats: Patch test score correlated positively with the number of PT1 expanded TCRs, reaching significance at thresholds 8, 16 and 32 but not at 4. Because all patients had alopecia, a presumed autoimmune disease, the immune response of the patients might differ from that of healthy individuals. No change with DPC sensitization was found in the number of TCRs above 1 in 1000 frequency, and no evidence of global repertoire structure alterations was found. Compared with pre-sensitization or healthy control sets, expanded TCRs formed significantly more large CDR3 similarity clusters, which is consistent with antigen-driven responses. After repeated subsampling, the strength of the expansion versus patch-test correlation and the threshold at which it became significant changed.

Preparation of the library involved RACE. TCRdb names NextSeq 500 as the instrument used. Library preparation attached unique molecular identifiers to individual cDNA molecules for quantitative, reproducible TCR counting. For every blood RNA sample, sequencing covered both the TCR alpha and TCR beta chains. Concerning the study's data processing: A median of about 89,000 TCRs per sample was observed, with a range of about 20,000 to 690,600. The Decombinator software suite was used to annotate the V, J and CDR3 of the TCR reads. For the PS versus PT1 abundance plots, all samples were subsampled to the same number of TCRs (28,000). Expanded TCRs were defined as absent before sensitization and observed at least eight times at the 2-week time point. In-frame beta chains were kept once TCRdb had trimmed the public reads at Q25 with fastp and called clones with MiXCR. Rows matching on CDR3 protein sequence are summarized as one entry with the most common DNA and genes. The V and J calls come from TCRdb's annotation, not from the publication. The sample profile shows tens of thousands of distinct CDR3 sequences; about a tenth of them were found once. Jointly, the top ten make up 1% to 1.2% of the sample.

In the germline V gene (reference sequence), CDR1 corresponds to SEHNR and CDR2 to FQNEAQ. Inclusive of the bounding cysteine and phenylalanine, the CDR3 is 12 residues long. Just the 36-base CDR3 DNA is kept, in frame starting at base 1. V is pared back by 6 bases and J by 4 bases, with 9 bases lying between the germline termini. This clonotype occurred a few times. Its antigen is currently not known. No quality values exist for individual bases; no much larger clone is one base distant. Interpreted using the paper, the time point label stands for: patch test 3, about 24 weeks after DPC sensitization. The treatment or condition tag for this specimen amounts to: therapeutic diphenylcyclopropenone sensitization with weekly scalp DPC. At every patch-test visit, the blood draw took place before the patch test was put on. To be eligible, patients had to be aged 18 to 70, diagnosed with alopecia and judged suitable for DPC therapy, while pregnant patients were excluded. Unfractionated whole blood was collected in Tempus Blood RNA tubes, and total RNA was extracted from that blood.

The sequencing here drew on whole blood, taken in connection with sensitization to the hapten diphenylcyclopropenone (DPC). The chain links TRBV7-9 with TRBJ1-1; no D gene call is confident. This TCR was sampled from a woman between 25 and 40 years old with alopecia areata. Some clones in this sample may be carry-over from other donors' samples. The CDR3 reads CASRPEGTEAFF. The sequenced DNA: TGTGCCAGCAGGCCGGAGGGCACTGAAGCTTTCTTT.